This passage covers 19 T cell receptor beta chains from one sample sequenced in a study of cytomegalovirus exposure and HLA in healthy donors. Use of 60 Vbeta and 13 Jbeta primers characterized the PCR. The table came from immunoSEQ multiplex PCR; TCRdb's copy has only in-frame clones and leaves some out. Here the sample spans about 160,000 clones, about 84% being singletons. The source material was PBMCs. The receptors were sampled from a man aged 50 to 60 in good health and CMV-seropositive.

CDR3 protein: CASSYHNTGTNGYTF. Here the CDR3 DNA reads TGTGCCAGCAGTTACCACAACACCGGGACAAATGGCTACACCTTC. The chain couples TRBV6-5 to TRBJ1-2; D perhaps matches TRBD1 (6 bases). CDR1 is MNHEY and CDR2 is SVGAGI in the germline V gene. V dropped 2 bases and J dropped 6 bases, with 16 bases sitting between them. The CDR3 has 15 amino acids.

The rearrangement links TRBV5-1 to TRBJ2-5; a weak D match, TRBD1 (5 bases). Germline V lookup: CDR1 SGHRS, CDR2 YFSETQ. With 4 bases removed from V and 3 bases from J, the gap between germline ends came to 10 bases. The CDR3 length is 13 residues. CDR3 protein: CASSAGLEETQYF. CDR3 in DNA: TGCGCCAGCAGCGCAGGGTTGGAAGAGACCCAGTACTTC. Combining the CDR3 with reference TRBV5-1 and TRBJ2-5 gives the whole variable domain KAGVTQTPRYLIKTRGQQVTLSCSPISGHRSVSWYQQTPGQGLQFLFEYFSETQRNKGNFPGRFSGRQFSNSRSEMNVSTLELGDSALYLCASSAGLEETQYFGPGTRLLVL.

The V and J genes are TRBV7-6 and TRBJ1-3; TRBD1 is a possible D gene (5 bases). V shed 5 bases and J shed 0 bases, with 14 bases lying between them. Per the germline V gene, CDR1 is SGHVS and CDR2 is FNYEAQ. The CDR3 runs to 16 residues. The CDR3 bases are TGTGCCAGCAGCACCCCAGCCGGGGGCTCTGGAAACACCATATATTTT. It specifies CASSTPAGGSGNTIYF.

The chain carries TRBV7-9 and TRBJ2-7; 7 bases match TRBD1. The CDR3 spans 15 residues. The V segment lost 4 bases and the J segment 6 bases; nucleotides outside the gene matches: 12. CDR1 and CDR2 from the germline V gene are SEHNR and FQNEAQ (reference sequence). CDR3 sequence (DNA): TGTGCCAGCAGCTCATGGACAGGAACGGGTTCCGAGCAGTACTTC. This gives the protein CASSSWTGTGSEQYF.

The chain joins TRBV18 to TRBJ2-7; D may be TRBD1 (6 bases). Germline V gene data show CDR1 as KGHSH and CDR2 as LQKENI. V lost 3 bases to trimming and J lost 3 bases, with 18 bases between them. This CDR3 is built from 16 residues. CDR3 sequence (DNA): TGTGCCAGCTCACCTGGGTTCAGGGGAGAAAGCTACGAGCAGTACTTC. Translating it yields CASSPGFRGESYEQYF.

This chain uses TRBV30 with TRBJ2-5, with D maybe TRBD2 (5 bases). With 5 bases removed from V and 10 bases from J, the gap between germline ends came to 23 bases. There are 14 residues in the CDR3. Germline V CDR1 and CDR2: GTSNPN, SVGIG (reference sequence). CDR3 residues: CAWDPGAEVPNQYF. CDR3 bases: TGTGCCTGGGACCCAGGAGCGGAGGTCCCTAACCAGTACTTC. The whole variable domain, filled in from reference TRBV30 and TRBJ2-5, reads SQTIHQWPATLVQPVGSPLSLECTVEGTSNPNLYWYRQAAGRGLQLLFYSVGIGQISSEVPQNLSASRPQDRQFILSSKKLLLSDSGFYLCAWDPGAEVPNQYFGPGTRLLVL.

This clone was seen a single time. The rearrangement uses TRBV7-8 and TRBJ2-3, with 7 bases matching TRBD2. This CDR3 comprises 14 residues. V was pared by 5 bases and J by 6 bases, with 8 bases of the junction left unmatched. Germline V gene data show CDR1 as SGHVS and CDR2 as FQNEAQ. CDR3 DNA sequence: TGTGCCAGCAGCCTCCAGCGGGGCCCGGATACGCAGTATTTT. The encoded protein is CASSLQRGPDTQYF.

V is TRBV6-5 and J is TRBJ2-7, with TRBD1 identical over 8 bases. This CDR3 comprises 13 residues. V gave up 5 bases and J gave up 9 bases; unmatched junction bases: 9. Per the germline V gene, CDR1 is MNHEY and CDR2 is SVGAGI. For the CDR3, the DNA is TGTGCCAGCAGTCTGACAGGGGCCTGGGGGCAGTACTTC. This translates into CASSLTGAWGQYF.

The chain combines TRBV11-2 with TRBJ2-3; D gene unclear. Germline CDR1 is SGHAT and CDR2 is FQNNGV. The CDR3 contains 13 residues. Between the trimmed V and J ends, which lost 3 bases and 2 bases, there was a span of 6 bases. CDR3 nucleotides: TGTGCCAGCAGCTTGGCCCTCACAGATACGCAGTATTTT. Translated, it gives CASSLALTDTQYF.

CDR3 amino acids: CASARTENSPLHF. The CDR3 DNA is TGTGCCAGCGCTCGGACAGAAAATTCACCCCTCCACTTT. This rearrangement joins TRBV11-1 to TRBJ1-6; D may be TRBD1 (6 bases). Per germline, CDR1 SGHAT and CDR2 FQDESV (reference sequence). Trimming stripped 8 bases from V and 7 bases from J, with 12 bases between. The CDR3 covers 13 residues.

This rearrangement joins TRBV19 to TRBJ2-2, with 8 bases aligning to TRBD1. V lost 7 bases to trimming and J lost 0 bases; unmatched junction nucleotides: 4. The CDR3 consists of 15 residues. CDR1 and CDR2 from the germline V gene are LNHDA and SQIVND (reference sequence). CDR3 region: CASKEGQANTGELFF. The CDR3 DNA sequence: TGTGCCAGTAAGGAGGGACAGGCGAACACCGGGGAGCTGTTTTTT.

The rearrangement uses TRBV19 and TRBJ1-5; tentative D call: TRBD1 (6 bases). Per the germline V gene, CDR1 is LNHDA and CDR2 is SQIVND (reference sequence). V was pared by 4 bases and J by 11 bases, with 18 bases between. The CDR3 is 14 residues long. CDR3 DNA sequence: TGTGCCAGTAGTAGACAGGTCGTGGACGTAACCCAGCATTTT. This codes for CASSRQVVDVTQHF.

The chain links TRBV5-1 to TRBJ2-5, with 11 bases aligning to TRBD2. In germline, CDR1 is SGHRS, CDR2 YFSETQ. With V trimmed by 4 bases and J by 5 bases, 10 bases remained unmatched. This CDR3 region has 16 residues. This chain's CDR3 is CASSISGGAGVETQYF. The CDR3 nucleotides are TGCGCCAGCAGCATTAGCGGGGGGGCCGGAGTGGAGACCCAGTACTTC.

V and J are TRBV2 and TRBJ2-6; TRBD1 matches at 8 bases. CDR1 is SNHLY and CDR2 is FYNNEI in the germline V gene. After removal of 7 bases from V and 4 bases from J, the junction contained 3 bases not matched to a gene. CDR3 length: 14 amino acids. The chain's CDR3 is CASIRQGGANVLTF. DNA of the CDR3: TGTGCCAGCATCCGACAGGGGGGGGCCAACGTCCTGACTTTC.

This clone was counted only a few times. The V call is TRBV29-1, the J call TRBJ2-2; 11 positions match TRBD1. The CDR3 sequence is 16 residues long. V lost 3 bases to trimming and J lost 6 bases; unmatched junction nucleotides: 9. Germline lookup yields CDR1 SQVTM and CDR2 ANQGSEA. CDR3 protein: CSVDPGPGQGAGELFF. The CDR3 region has the DNA TGCAGCGTTGATCCCGGACCGGGACAGGGGGCCGGGGAGCTGTTTTTT.

This chain links TRBV6-1 with TRBJ2-3; 11 nucleotides line up with TRBD2. Germline CDR1 is MNHNS and CDR2 is SASEGT. Unmatched junction bases numbered 5, after V lost 7 bases and J lost 5 bases. This CDR3 has 14 amino acids. CDR3 bases: TGTGCCAGCACCAGGGGACTAGCGGAAGATACGCAGTATTTT. Translation: CASTRGLAEDTQYF.

V usage is TRBV15 and J usage is TRBJ2-1, with 7 nucleotides matching TRBD1. Germline V lookup: CDR1 LNHNV, CDR2 YYDKDF (reference sequence). This CDR3 is 14 amino acids long. The V segment lost 4 bases and the J segment 2 bases; nucleotides outside the gene matches: 2. CDR3 loop: CATSKGTAYNEQFF. The CDR3 DNA reads as TGTGCCACCAGCAAAGGGACAGCCTACAATGAGCAGTTCTTC.

The J gene is TRBJ1-1, the V gene TRBV6-5; the D is unclear. Germline CDR1 and CDR2: MNHEY and SVGAGI. The CDR3 spans 15 residues. The ends were cut back, 0 bases at V and 5 bases at J, with 13 bases in the middle. For the CDR3, the DNA is TGTGCCAGCAGTTACTCGGCCGGGATGGGGACTGAAGCTTTCTTT. Translated, it gives CASSYSAGMGTEAFF.

V is TRBV9 and J is TRBJ2-6, with D perhaps matching TRBD2 (6 bases). Looked up from germline, CDR1 is SGDLS and CDR2 is YYNGEE. The CDR3 sequence is 19 residues long. V was clipped by 4 bases and J by 4 bases, with 24 bases between them. The CDR3: CASSSLVLAESRGANVLTF. The CDR3 region has the DNA TGTGCCAGCAGCTCCCTCGTGTTAGCGGAGTCTAGAGGGGCCAACGTCCTGACTTTC.